This TCR beta chain comes out of a study of control samples from healthy donors and cancer patients. The CDR3 has 17 residues. Trimming took off 0 bases at V and 8 bases at J, with 22 bases between the two ends. Germline V gives CDR1 MGHRA, CDR2 YSYEKL. The data were produced by immunoSEQ multiplex PCR, yet TCRdb's version contains in-frame clones alone and is incomplete. Found here are 100,000 to 150,000 clones, about 91% of them singletons; the top ten hold roughly 8.8%. The chain couples TRBV4-1 to TRBJ1-2; D gene unclear. Sequenced material: blood. The TCR sequence derives from a man aged 18 to 30 in good health. CDR3 protein: CASSQDELADRAIGYTF. The DNA of the CDR3 is TGCGCCAGCAGCCAAGATGAGCTGGCGGACCGAGCGATAGGCTACACCTTC.